This is a list of T cell receptor beta chains from one sample in a study of cytomegalovirus exposure and HLA in healthy donors. Produced via immunoSEQ multiplex PCR; TCRdb's table is partial and in-frame only. The sample includes 65,000 to 80,000 clones. Sequencing input: PBMCs. These receptors all come from a female donor in good health and CMV-seropositive. Each CDR3 is given with its conserved first and last residue. The D gene is left open where the match is weak.

V gene	J gene	D gene	CDR3 protein
TRBV2	TRBJ2-7	-	CASSAAAGNSYEQYF
TRBV6-1	TRBJ1-1	-	CASSVRTASVTEAFF
TRBV6-5	TRBJ2-1	-	CASSYSKFGGNEQFF
TRBV7-2	TRBJ1-2	-	CASSGQGYTPGDYGYTF
TRBV9	TRBJ1-1	-	CASSPRWGENTEAFF
TRBV4-1	TRBJ1-6	-	CASSQYPSPLHF
TRBV27	TRBJ2-5	-	CASSLNGAVAAETQYF
TRBV6-1	TRBJ2-1	TRBD2	CASSEPASGRTNEQFF
TRBV11-2	TRBJ1-4	TRBD1	CASSPEGAGGLKLFF
TRBV18	TRBJ2-7	-	CASSLQSSRREQYF
TRBV5-1	TRBJ2-1	TRBD1	CASSTRQGLSNEQFF
TRBV6-5	TRBJ2-3	-	CASSPTGTHTDTQYF
TRBV9	TRBJ2-1	TRBD2	CASSAGLAGGGAYNEQFF
TRBV5-1	TRBJ2-5	-	CASSLGGSTQETQYF
TRBV27	TRBJ2-1	-	CATMLSGLDYNEQFF
TRBV7-2	TRBJ1-1	TRBD1	CASSWGTVPTEAFF
TRBV28	TRBJ2-5	TRBD2	CASSSRLAGLRETQYF
TRBV5-6	TRBJ1-2	TRBD1	CASSPTGDGYTF
TRBV19	TRBJ2-1	TRBD2	CASRAGGSYNEQFF
TRBV5-1	TRBJ2-7	TRBD1	CASSADRGITYEQYF
TRBV7-9	TRBJ2-1	TRBD2	CASSPLAGGSTEQFF
TRBV6-5	TRBJ1-2	TRBD1	CASSSRDSRNNYGYTF
TRBV18	TRBJ1-5	-	CASSPPGRVDQPQHF
TRBV11-2	TRBJ2-2	TRBD2	CASSQGLAGGSLVTGELFF
TRBV6-5	TRBJ1-3	TRBD1	CASRTGQVPTIYF
TRBV5-1	TRBJ2-1	-	CASSLANEQFF
TRBV7-9	TRBJ1-1	-	CASSPKDRRTEAFF
TRBV4-1	TRBJ2-3	-	CASSWFSPLDTQYF
TRBV30	TRBJ2-1	TRBD2	CAWSVGWREENEQFF
TRBV6-5	TRBJ1-1	-	CASSYQRGGRGEAFF
TRBV4-3	TRBJ2-1	TRBD1	CASSPGTGLRNEQFF
TRBV6-5	TRBJ1-2	TRBD1	CASSYGGQGEGGYTF
TRBV6-5	TRBJ1-1	TRBD1	CASSFDRVRAEAFF
TRBV10-1	TRBJ2-1	-	CASAGDNEQFF
TRBV2	TRBJ2-3	-	CASSEKRGTDTQYF
TRBV9	TRBJ2-1	-	CASSPGGGGDEQFF
TRBV19	TRBJ2-5	-	CASSIMGRQETQYF
TRBV6-6	TRBJ2-7	TRBD2	CASTRTSGAIEQYF
TRBV30	TRBJ1-3	-	CAWSRGIPGNTIYF
TRBV18	TRBJ2-5	-	CASSPDRRETQYF
TRBV7-9	TRBJ2-7	-	CASSRGSTYEQYF
TRBV18	TRBJ2-4	-	CASSPWRSGREAKNIQYF
TRBV7-9	TRBJ2-5	TRBD2	CASSPGEREQYF
TRBV5-1	TRBJ2-3	TRBD2	CASSLTLAGADTQYF
TRBV5-4	TRBJ1-2	-	CASSETGTPYGYTF
TRBV19	TRBJ2-3	TRBD2	CASSSLGRADTQYF